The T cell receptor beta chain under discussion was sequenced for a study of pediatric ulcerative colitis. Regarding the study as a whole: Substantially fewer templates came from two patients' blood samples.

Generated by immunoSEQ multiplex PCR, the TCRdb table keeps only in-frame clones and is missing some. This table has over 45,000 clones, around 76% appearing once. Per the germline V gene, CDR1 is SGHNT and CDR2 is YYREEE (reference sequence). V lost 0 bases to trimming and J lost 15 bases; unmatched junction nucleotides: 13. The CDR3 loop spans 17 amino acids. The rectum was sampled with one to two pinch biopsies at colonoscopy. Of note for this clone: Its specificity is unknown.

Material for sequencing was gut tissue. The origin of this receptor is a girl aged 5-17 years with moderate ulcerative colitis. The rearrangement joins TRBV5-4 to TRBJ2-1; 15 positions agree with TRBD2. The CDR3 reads CASSLEGTGTSGRKAFF. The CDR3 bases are TGTGCCAGCAGCTTGGAGGGCACTGGGACTAGCGGGAGGAAGGCGTTCTTC.